This T cell receptor (beta chain) was obtained from a study of T-cell reconstitution after alpha-beta-depleted transplantation in children. Overall study results and limits: After one year, T-cell counts and TCRbeta diversity mostly came from new T cells. Surviving recipient T cells and thymic progenitors produced the high day-60 TCRbeta diversity seen in some patients. Where alpha-beta T cells came from about two months after transplant was reportedly several hundred expanded graft clones.

Unique molecular identifiers tagged the TCRbeta library. TCRdb re-derived calls from the PCR reads in MiXCR, one entry per CDR3 protein. In the table there are about 74,000 distinct CDR3 sequences, roughly an eighth of which are singletons. This clonotype was counted a few times. What it recognizes is unknown. Specimen: PBMCs, mostly from graft donor cells, collected 180 days after TCRalphabeta/CD19-depleted stem cell transplant. The TCR sequence derives from a male patient aged 2 to 9 who had a stem cell transplant for acute lymphoblastic leukemia, so the T cells may come from the graft donor.

CDR3: CASSLASVSYNEQFF. CDR3 in DNA: TGTGCCAGCAGTCTAGCGTCCGTCTCCTACAATGAGCAGTTCTTC. The chain is built from TRBV6-1 and TRBJ2-1; D perhaps matches TRBD2 (6 bases). V was pared by 5 bases and J by 0 bases, with 11 bases between. Germline assignment: CDR1 MNHNS and CDR2 SASEGT. The CDR3 spans 15 residues.